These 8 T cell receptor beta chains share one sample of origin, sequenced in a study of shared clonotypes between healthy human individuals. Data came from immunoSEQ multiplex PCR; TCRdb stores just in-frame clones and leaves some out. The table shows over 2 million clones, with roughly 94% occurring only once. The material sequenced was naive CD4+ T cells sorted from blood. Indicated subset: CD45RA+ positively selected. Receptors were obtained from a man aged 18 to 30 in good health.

The CDR3 protein is CAISDRGLDQPQHF. As DNA, the CDR3 is TGTGCCATCTCGGACAGGGGCCTCGATCAGCCCCAGCATTTT. V gene TRBV19 combines with J gene TRBJ1-5, with 9 positions matching TRBD1. The V and J ends lost 10 bases and 5 bases, in that order; junction bases with no gene match: 9. Per germline, CDR1 LNHDA and CDR2 SQIVND (reference sequence). CDR3 length: 14 amino acids.

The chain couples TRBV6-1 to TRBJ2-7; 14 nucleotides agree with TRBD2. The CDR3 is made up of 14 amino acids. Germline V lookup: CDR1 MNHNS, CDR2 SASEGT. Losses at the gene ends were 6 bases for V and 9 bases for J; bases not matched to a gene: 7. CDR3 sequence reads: CASSAGTSGRGQYF. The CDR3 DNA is TGTGCCAGCAGCGCCGGGACTAGCGGGAGAGGGCAGTACTTC.

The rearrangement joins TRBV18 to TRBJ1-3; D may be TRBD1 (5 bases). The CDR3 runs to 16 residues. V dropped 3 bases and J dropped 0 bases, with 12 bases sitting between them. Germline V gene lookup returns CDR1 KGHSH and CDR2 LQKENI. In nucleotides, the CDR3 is TGTGCCAGCTCACCCCGGGGCAGTGGCTCTGGAAACACCATATATTTT. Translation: CASSPRGSGSGNTIYF.

The CDR3 loop is CASTSSGLGVYTGELFF. CDR3 DNA sequence: TGCGCCAGCACCTCTTCGGGACTAGGTGTGTACACCGGGGAGCTGTTTTTT. The chain combines TRBV5-1 with TRBJ2-2; 8 bases match TRBD2. V dropped 6 bases and J dropped 3; count of bases not matched to a gene: 13. From germline, CDR1 is SGHRS and CDR2 YFSETQ. The CDR3 is made up of 17 amino acids.

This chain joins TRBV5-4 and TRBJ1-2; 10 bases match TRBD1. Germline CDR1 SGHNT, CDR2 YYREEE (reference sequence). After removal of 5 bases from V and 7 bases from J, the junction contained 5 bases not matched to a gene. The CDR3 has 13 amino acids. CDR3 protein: CASRSGQGFGYTF. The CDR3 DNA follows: TGTGCCAGCAGATCGGGACAGGGGTTTGGCTACACCTTC. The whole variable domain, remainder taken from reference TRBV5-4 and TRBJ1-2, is ETGVTQSPTHLIKTRGQQVTLRCSSQSGHNTVSWYQQALGQGPQFIFQYYREEENGRGNFPPRFSGLQFPNYSSELNVNALELDDSALYLCASRSGQGFGYTFGSGTRLTVV.

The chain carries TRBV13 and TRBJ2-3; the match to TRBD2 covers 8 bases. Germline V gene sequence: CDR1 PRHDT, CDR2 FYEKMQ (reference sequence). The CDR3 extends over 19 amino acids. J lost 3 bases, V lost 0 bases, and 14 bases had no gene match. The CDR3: CASSLGGWSGRTGTDTQYF. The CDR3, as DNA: TGTGCCAGCAGCTTAGGGGGCTGGAGCGGGAGAACAGGGACAGATACGCAGTATTTT.

This chain's CDR3 is CASSPRSGAGGTQYF. The CDR3 DNA is TGTGCCAGCTCACCACGATCCGGGGCTGGTGGTACGCAGTATTTT. The rearrangement joins TRBV18 to TRBJ2-3, with D perhaps assigned TRBD1 or TRBD2 (5 bases each). Germline assignment: CDR1 KGHSH and CDR2 LQKENI. Trimming stripped 1 base from V and 8 bases from J, with 16 bases between. The CDR3 covers 15 residues.

The CDR3 bases are TGTGCCAGCAGTCTGGACGGCTCTGGGGCCAACGTCCTGACTTTC. This encodes CASSLDGSGANVLTF. V gene TRBV2 combines with J gene TRBJ2-6; D gene uncertain. The V and J ends lost 5 bases and 0 bases respectively, with 8 bases between them. Germline V gene sequence: CDR1 SNHLY, CDR2 FYNNEI. The CDR3 has 15 residues. The variable domain in full, completed from reference TRBV2 and TRBJ2-6, reads EPEVTQTPSHQVTQMGQEVILRCVPISNHLYFYWYRQILGQKVEFLVSFYNNEISEKSEIFDDQFSVERPDGSNFTLKIRSTKLEDSAMYFCASSLDGSGANVLTFGAGSRLTVL.